This T cell receptor (beta chain) was found in a study of blood T cell repertoires in COVID-19. The wider study: Samples came from the United States, Italy and Spain, spanning acute and convalescent COVID-19.

In the original analysis: The assay estimated nucleated cells by amplifying reference gene primers. Assay used: immunoSEQ multiplex PCR; TCRdb lists only in-frame clones, some missing. For V, J and clone size, that table is used; D and trimming come from the DNA. The table lists 110,000 to 150,000 clones, roughly 85% of them singletons, with just under 3% in the top ten. This CDR3 region has 13 residues. The ends lost 6 bases at V and 7 bases at J; junction bases unmatched: 5. From germline, CDR1 is MNHEY and CDR2 SVGAGI. The receptor comes from a man aged 50 to 60 with acute or convalescent COVID-19. Sequencing was performed on peripheral blood. This sequence joins TRBV6-5 and TRBJ1-2, with 10 bases aligning to TRBD1. CDR3 amino acids: CASRATGGGGYTF. The CDR3, as DNA: TGTGCCAGCAGGGCGACAGGGGGCGGTGGCTACACCTTC.